The entry below gives a single T cell receptor beta chain sequence along with its context. Its antigen remains unidentified. TCRdb derives one entry per CDR3 protein from the 5' RACE reads, leaving out DNA. The table lists about 300,000 distinct CDR3 sequences. This entry comes from a study of monozygotic twins with inflammatory bowel disease. General study points: A reduction in TCRbeta diversity (inverse Simpson) was seen in IBD patients relative to healthy co-twins. No distinction between different T cell subtypes was possible.

The CDR3 has 17 amino acids. Germline-derived CDR1 and CDR2 are LGHDT and YNNKEL (reference sequence). The chain is built from TRBV3-1 and TRBJ2-3. The sequenced sample consisted of blood. This TCR was recovered from a human donor with ulcerative colitis or Crohn's disease, or a healthy co-twin of an affected twin (not recorded which). The CDR3 spells CASSQDWLTDGTDTQYF.